Each of the 32 T cell receptor beta chains below was sequenced from the same sample in a study of OX40 agonist ivuxolimab in advanced cancers. Sequencing was performed with immunoSEQ multiplex PCR; in TCRdb, only in-frame clones are kept and a portion is missing. The data hold around 20,000 clones, with roughly 84% observed a single time. Specimen: CD4+ or CD8+ T cells sorted from blood, collected in a trial of the OX40 agonist ivuxolimab. These receptor sequences come from an adult with an advanced solid tumor such as melanoma, head and neck, liver or kidney cancer.

This chain joins TRBV15 and TRBJ2-7, with a tentative D call TRBD2 (6 bases). V lost 1 base and J lost 7, with 14 bases in between. Germline CDR1 and CDR2: LNHNV and YYDKDF (reference sequence). CDR3 length: 14 residues. CDR3: CATSRAASAVEQYF. CDR3 DNA sequence: TGTGCCACCAGCAGAGCGGCTAGCGCGGTGGAGCAGTACTTC.

The chain uses TRBV13 and TRBJ2-5; the match to TRBD2 covers 8 bases. The DNA matches TRBJ2-7 better at its end, which makes the J call doubtful. Germline CDR1 reads PRHDT; CDR2 reads FYEKMQ (reference sequence). The CDR3 extends over 14 amino acids. The DNA for the CDR3 is TGTGCCAGCAGCCAACGACTAGCGCCGCACGAGCAGTACTTC. This codes for CASSQRLAPHEQYF.

The gene calls are TRBV5-4 and TRBJ1-5, with D uncertain. Trimming removed 1 base at V and 4 bases at J, with 6 bases between. Looked up from germline, CDR1 is SGHNT and CDR2 is YYREEE (reference sequence). The CDR3 contains 13 residues. CDR3 bases: TGTGCCAGCAGCTTGACGCCAAATCAGCCCCAGCATTTT. This translates into CASSLTPNQPQHF. Supplemented by reference TRBV5-4 and TRBJ1-5, the full variable domain reads ETGVTQSPTHLIKTRGQQVTLRCSSQSGHNTVSWYQQALGQGPQFIFQYYREEENGRGNFPPRFSGLQFPNYSSELNVNALELDDSALYLCASSLTPNQPQHFGDGTRLSIL.

V usage is TRBV4-1 and J usage is TRBJ1-2; 7 bases fit TRBD1. With V trimmed by 3 bases and J by 6 bases, 7 bases remained unmatched. Germline loops: CDR1 MGHRA, CDR2 YSYEKL. The CDR3 sequence is 14 residues long. The CDR3 reads CASSHFPGTDGYTF. Here the CDR3 DNA reads TGCGCCAGCAGCCACTTCCCTGGGACAGATGGCTACACCTTC.

CDR3 amino acids: CASSLARDTYEQYF. The CDR3 DNA is TGTGCCAGCAGCTTAGCCAGGGACACCTACGAGCAGTACTTC. The chain couples TRBV7-6 to TRBJ2-7, with D possibly matching TRBD1 (6 bases). The V gene's germline CDR1 is SGHVS and CDR2 FNYEAQ. The V and J ends lost 0 bases and 2 bases respectively, with 8 bases between them. This CDR3 contains 14 residues.

This rearrangement joins TRBV7-6 to TRBJ2-2; D is perhaps TRBD2 (5 bases). V gave up 3 bases and J gave up 3 bases, with 11 bases separating them. CDR1 SGHVS and CDR2 FNYEAQ come from the germline V gene. This CDR3 is built from 15 residues. The CDR3 protein is CASSFGGLYTGELFF. CDR3 DNA sequence: TGTGCCAGCAGCTTTGGCGGGTTATACACCGGGGAGCTGTTTTTT.

V usage is TRBV4-3 and J usage is TRBJ2-1; 9 bases match TRBD2. CDR3 size: 17 residues. J lost 6 bases, V lost 0 bases, and 9 bases had no gene match. Germline CDR1 LGHNA, CDR2 YSLEER. CDR3 DNA: TGCGCCAGCAGCCAAGAGGTCGGGAGCGGGAGGACCAATGAGCAGTTCTTC. As protein: CASSQEVGSGRTNEQFF.

The CDR3 is CARLPVPRSYEQYF. Here the CDR3 DNA reads TGTGCCAGGCTCCCCGTTCCCCGCTCCTACGAGCAGTACTTC. J is TRBJ2-7 and V is TRBV21-1. TRBV21-1 is shown as a pseudogene. CDR3 length: 14 residues.

The chain employs TRBV29-1 and TRBJ2-1, with 9 bases fitting TRBD1. This CDR3 is built from 15 residues. Germline V CDR1 and CDR2: SQVTM, ANQGSEA. Unmatched junction bases numbered 2, after V lost 1 base and J lost 1 base. CDR3 sequence reads: CSVEGGTGSYNEQFF. Here the CDR3 DNA reads TGCAGCGTTGAAGGGGGGACAGGGTCCTACAATGAGCAGTTCTTC.

The chain links TRBV7-2 to TRBJ1-4, with a possible D match to TRBD1 (6 bases). The germline V gene has CDR1 SGHTA and CDR2 FQGNSA. Trimming removed 6 bases from V and 7 bases from J, with 18 bases in between. CDR3 length: 15 amino acids. The CDR3 coding sequence is TGTGCCAGCAGATTTAGTGGGGGGCGCGGTGAAAAACTGTTTTTT. Amino acids: CASRFSGGRGEKLFF.

Only one count was recorded for this clone. The J gene is TRBJ1-1, the V gene TRBV6-5; 7 nucleotides align to TRBD1. From germline, CDR1 is MNHEY and CDR2 SVGAGI. CDR3 length equals 15 residues. V lost 5 bases, J lost 6 bases, and 12 bases stayed unmatched. CDR3: CASSTDRDPRPEAFF. The CDR3 DNA is TGTGCCAGCAGTACAGACAGGGACCCAAGACCTGAAGCTTTCTTT.

This clone counts as large. The rearrangement joins TRBV15 to TRBJ2-1; 7 bases are shared with TRBD2. In germline, CDR1 is LNHNV, CDR2 YYDKDF (reference sequence). J was trimmed by 5 bases and V by 5 bases; bases with no gene match: 9. The CDR3 has 15 amino acids. This CDR3 reads CATSWPPGGHNEQFF. The CDR3 region has the DNA TGTGCCACCAGCTGGCCCCCGGGGGGACACAATGAGCAGTTCTTC.

This chain joins TRBV5-1 and TRBJ2-5; the match to TRBD2 covers 9 bases. Germline assignment: CDR1 SGHRS and CDR2 YFSETQ. With V trimmed by 4 bases and J by 0 bases, 7 bases remained unmatched. The CDR3 spans 16 residues. For the CDR3, the DNA is TGCGCCAGCAGCAGTACTAGCGGGCGGCACCAAGAGACCCAGTACTTC. This encodes CASSSTSGRHQETQYF. Full variable domain (outside the CDR3, taken from reference TRBV5-1 and TRBJ2-5): KAGVTQTPRYLIKTRGQQVTLSCSPISGHRSVSWYQQTPGQGLQFLFEYFSETQRNKGNFPGRFSGRQFSNSRSEMNVSTLELGDSALYLCASSSTSGRHQETQYFGPGTRLLVL.

This chain links TRBV27 with TRBJ2-7; 7 positions agree with TRBD1. Germline V gives CDR1 MNHEY, CDR2 SMNVEV (reference sequence). The junction had 9 bases not matched to a gene; V was cut back by 7 bases and J by 3 bases. CDR3 length equals 14 residues. CDR3 DNA sequence: TGTGCCAGCACCCCACGGGACAGTCTCTACGAGCAGTACTTC. This gives the protein CASTPRDSLYEQYF.

This chain joins TRBV29-1 and TRBJ2-1; either TRBD1 or TRBD2 may supply D (5 bases each). V was trimmed by 2 bases and J by 7 bases, leaving 6 bases between them. The length of the CDR3 is 11 residues. Germline V gives CDR1 SQVTM, CDR2 ANQGSEA. The CDR3 region has the DNA TGCAGCGTTGAATGGGGGAATGAGCAGTTCTTC. Translating it yields CSVEWGNEQFF.

The genes are TRBV7-2 and TRBJ2-7; either TRBD1 or TRBD2 may supply D (5 bases each). Germline CDR1 reads SGHTA; CDR2 reads FQGNSA. CDR3 length equals 16 residues. Between the trimmed V and J ends, which lost 5 bases and 0 bases, there was a span of 17 bases. Here the CDR3 reads CASSPAGTYSSYEQYF. As DNA, the CDR3 is TGTGCCAGCAGCCCAGCAGGGACCTATAGCTCCTACGAGCAGTACTTC.

The chain has TRBV27 and TRBJ2-5, with a weak D call TRBD1 (6 bases). Trimming pared 5 bases from V and 2 bases from J, leaving 9 bases between. This CDR3 region has 13 residues. Germline V gives CDR1 MNHEY, CDR2 SMNVEV (reference sequence). In DNA form, the CDR3 reads TGTGCCAGCAGTGCTACAGGGCAAGAGACCCAGTACTTC. This translates into CASSATGQETQYF.

The V call is TRBV19, the J call TRBJ1-6; D is undetermined. The CDR3 covers 14 residues. The germline CDR1 and CDR2 sequences are LNHDA and SQIVND (reference sequence). V lost 7 bases, J lost 2 bases, and 9 bases lay in between. CDR3 nucleotide sequence: TGTGCCAGTATGGCGAGGGCCTATAATTCACCCCTCCACTTT. Its protein is CASMARAYNSPLHF.

The rearrangement joins TRBV7-9 to TRBJ1-1; D may be TRBD1 (5 bases). The CDR3 has 15 amino acids. V gave up 5 bases and J gave up 1 base, with 14 bases separating them. CDR1 SEHNR and CDR2 FQNEAQ come from the germline V gene (reference sequence). The CDR3 region is CASSQGSTRNTEAFF. As DNA, the CDR3 is TGTGCCAGCAGCCAGGGTAGTACACGGAACACTGAAGCTTTCTTT.

This clone appeared once. The chain joins TRBV5-4 to TRBJ2-7; D remains unclear. Germline CDR1 reads SGHNT; CDR2 reads YYREEE (reference sequence). V lost 0 bases, J lost 3 bases, and 7 bases lay in between. The CDR3 covers 13 residues. The CDR3 coding sequence is TGTGCCAGCAGCTTGGAGGGTCACTACGAGCAGTACTTC. Translated: CASSLEGHYEQYF.

This clone occurred once. This chain joins TRBV5-6 and TRBJ1-6, with D possibly matching TRBD1 (6 bases). Germline V gene data show CDR1 as SGHDT and CDR2 as YYEEEE. Trimming left V 1 base short and J 0 bases short, with 14 bases between. The CDR3 is 18 amino acids. The CDR3 DNA follows: TGTGCCAGCAGCTTGTCGGCAGGGGAGAGCTCCTATAATTCACCCCTCCACTTT. Residues: CASSLSAGESSYNSPLHF.

The chain couples TRBV6-5 to TRBJ1-2; 9 nucleotides align to TRBD1. The CDR3 runs 14 residues. CDR1 and CDR2 (germline): MNHEY, SVGAGI. V shed 2 bases, J shed 6 bases, and the junction held 4 bases outside the gene matches. The CDR3 loop reads CASSYRTGVNGYTF. The CDR3 DNA reads as TGTGCCAGCAGTTACCGGACAGGGGTTAATGGCTACACCTTC.

The V call is TRBV27, the J call TRBJ2-1, with TRBD2 matching 8 bases. From germline, CDR1 is MNHEY and CDR2 SMNVEV (reference sequence). V lost 4 bases, J lost 3 bases, and 11 bases stayed unmatched. The CDR3 extends over 17 amino acids. CDR3 amino acids: CASSYLLSGRGYNEQFF. CDR3 bases: TGTGCCAGCAGTTACCTTCTCAGCGGGAGAGGCTACAATGAGCAGTTCTTC.

This clone was seen only once. The chain uses TRBV7-6 and TRBJ2-5; 11 positions agree with TRBD2. CDR3 size: 15 residues. Germline lookup yields CDR1 SGHVS and CDR2 FNYEAQ. The trim removed 6 bases at V and 2 bases at J, leaving 5 bases unmatched. The chain's CDR3 is CASSPGLAEQETQYF. CDR3 nucleotide sequence: TGTGCCAGCAGTCCGGGACTAGCGGAGCAAGAGACCCAGTACTTC. Supplemented by reference TRBV7-6 and TRBJ2-5, the full variable domain reads GAGVSQSPRYKVTKRGQDVALRCDPISGHVSLYWYRQALGQGPEFLTYFNYEAQQDKSGLPNDRFSAERPEGSISTLTIQRTEQRDSAMYRCASSPGLAEQETQYFGPGTRLLVL.

V gene TRBV7-9 combines with J gene TRBJ2-7; TRBD1 matches 7 bases. V trimming: 4 bases; J trimming: 0 bases; junction bases outside the gene matches: 12. This CDR3 spans 17 amino acids. Per germline, CDR1 SEHNR and CDR2 FQNEAQ (reference sequence). The CDR3 coding sequence is TGTGCCAGCAGCTGGCCCCCACAGGGGTCCCCCTCCTACGAGCAGTACTTC. Its protein product is CASSWPPQGSPSYEQYF.

This sequence joins TRBV27 and TRBJ1-1; D not certain. The CDR3 extends over 14 amino acids. Germline-derived CDR1 and CDR2 are MNHEY and SMNVEV (reference sequence). V dropped 0 bases and J dropped 1 base, with 6 bases sitting between them. CDR3 sequence reads: CASSLSWGNTEAFF. For the CDR3, the DNA is TGTGCCAGCAGTTTATCGTGGGGGAACACTGAAGCTTTCTTT.

V and J are TRBV2 and TRBJ1-2; 7 positions match TRBD1. Germline assignment: CDR1 SNHLY and CDR2 FYNNEI. The trim removed 7 bases at V and 1 base at J, leaving 6 bases unmatched. This CDR3 is 14 amino acids long. Written as DNA, the CDR3 is TGTGCCAGCACCCAGGGGGGGGGTAACTATGGCTACACCTTC. Encoded protein: CASTQGGGNYGYTF.

This chain joins TRBV6-6 and TRBJ1-2; the D gene is possibly TRBD1 (5 bases). Germline assignment: CDR1 MNHNY and CDR2 SVGAGI (reference sequence). V dropped 2 bases and J dropped 7 bases, with 8 bases sitting between them. There are 12 residues in the CDR3. This CDR3 reads CASSYVGGGYTF. Written as DNA, the CDR3 is TGTGCCAGCAGTTACGTTGGGGGTGGCTACACCTTC.

The gene calls are TRBV6-4 and TRBJ1-2; tentatively, D is TRBD1 (6 bases). Trimming took 0 bases from V and 5 from J, leaving 10 bases between them. In germline, CDR1 is MRHNA, CDR2 SNTAGT. The CDR3 has 14 residues. The CDR3 DNA reads as TGTGCCAGCAGTGACTCCGCAGGGGTGTATGGCTACACCTTC. This codes for CASSDSAGVYGYTF.

This chain connects TRBV7-9 to TRBJ1-2; D is ambiguous. V lost 1 base and J lost 4, with 13 bases in between. The CDR3 runs 15 residues. CDR1 and CDR2 (germline): SEHNR, FQNEAQ (reference sequence). CDR3 in amino acids: CASSLGVPEVYGYTF. The CDR3 DNA reads TGTGCCAGCAGCTTAGGTGTCCCAGAGGTCTATGGCTACACCTTC.

The J gene is TRBJ1-2, the V gene TRBV7-9; 11 bases match TRBD1. The CDR3 consists of 15 residues. Trimming removed 5 bases from V and 3 bases from J; junction bases left unmatched: 5. The germline V gene has CDR1 SEHNR and CDR2 FQNEAQ (reference sequence). CDR3 residues: CASSRTGGPDYGYTF. As DNA, the CDR3 is TGTGCCAGCAGCAGGACAGGGGGCCCTGACTATGGCTACACCTTC. Filled out from reference TRBV7-9 and TRBJ1-2, the complete variable domain reads DTGVSQNPRHKITKRGQNVTFRCDPISEHNRLYWYRQTLGQGPEFLTYFQNEAQLEKSRLLSDRFSAERPKGSFSTLEIQRTEQGDSAMYLCASSRTGGPDYGYTFGSGTRLTVV.

The gene calls are TRBV4-3 and TRBJ1-2, with D possibly being TRBD1 (5 bases). The length of the CDR3 is 15 residues. Deletions cut 1 base from V and 6 bases from J, with 15 bases between. Germline CDR1 is LGHNA and CDR2 is YSLEER. The CDR3 reads CASSQANGAGDGYTF. As DNA, the CDR3 is TGCGCCAGCAGCCAAGCGAACGGGGCCGGGGATGGCTACACCTTC.